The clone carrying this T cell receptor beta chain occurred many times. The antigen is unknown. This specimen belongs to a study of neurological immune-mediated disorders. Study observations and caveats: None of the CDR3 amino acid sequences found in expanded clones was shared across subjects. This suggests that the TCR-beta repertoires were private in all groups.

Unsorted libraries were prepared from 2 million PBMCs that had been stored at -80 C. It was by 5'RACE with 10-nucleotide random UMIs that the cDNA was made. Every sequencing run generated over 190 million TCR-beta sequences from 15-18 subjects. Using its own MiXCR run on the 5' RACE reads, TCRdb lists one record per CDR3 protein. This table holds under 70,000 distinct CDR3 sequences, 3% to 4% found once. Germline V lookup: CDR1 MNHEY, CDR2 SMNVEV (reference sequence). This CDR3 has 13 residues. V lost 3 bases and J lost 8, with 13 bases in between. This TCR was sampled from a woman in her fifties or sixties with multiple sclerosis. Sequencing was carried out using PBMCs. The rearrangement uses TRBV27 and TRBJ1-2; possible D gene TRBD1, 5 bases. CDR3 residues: CASSFSGTGGYTF. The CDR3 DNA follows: TGTGCCAGCAGTTTCTCCGGGACTGGCGGCTACACCTTC.